This T cell receptor (beta chain) is from a study of cytomegalovirus exposure and HLA in healthy donors. The study's findings and limits: Cytomegalovirus association was listed for 150 or so TCR beta chains. First-cohort TCR clusters tended to co-occur in the approximately 110 validation repertoires, a later analysis found.

Generated by immunoSEQ multiplex PCR, the TCRdb table keeps only in-frame clones and is missing some. Among 130,000 to 150,000 clones listed, approximately 86% were seen once. On this clone: The target antigen is unknown.

From the roughly 110-subject validation cohort, which was separate from the roughly 670-subject first cohort, the donors were drawn. The source of this sequence is a woman between 18 and 29 years old in good health and CMV-seropositive. The sequencing input was PBMCs.

CDR3 nucleotides: TGTGCCAGCAGCTTAGTGGAGACAGATACGCAGTATTTT. Translating gives CASSLVETDTQYF. The chain couples TRBV5-4 to TRBJ2-3; unclear D gene. The germline V and J ends were trimmed by 2 bases and 3 bases, with 7 bases remaining between them. Germline V CDR1 and CDR2: SGHNT, YYREEE (reference sequence). This CDR3 region has 13 residues.